Following are 19 T cell receptor beta chains from one sample sequenced in a study of cytomegalovirus exposure and HLA in healthy donors. PCR employed 60 Vbeta and 13 Jbeta primers. The table came from immunoSEQ multiplex PCR; TCRdb's copy has only in-frame clones and leaves some out. The table lists approximately 170,000 clones, less than 85% of them singletons, with about 5% in the top ten. Sample: PBMCs. The receptors derive from a man aged 30-40 years in good health and CMV-seropositive.

V and J are TRBV30 and TRBJ1-5; 7 nucleotides align to TRBD1. From germline, CDR1 is GTSNPN and CDR2 SVGIG (reference sequence). The ends lost 2 bases at V and 0 bases at J; junction bases unmatched: 4. The CDR3 extends over 15 amino acids. CDR3 loop: CAWSKGAYSNQPQHF. In nucleotides, the CDR3 is TGTGCCTGGAGTAAGGGGGCTTATAGCAATCAGCCCCAGCATTTT.

V and J are TRBV5-1 and TRBJ2-4; a weak D match, TRBD2 (5 bases). The CDR3 has 14 residues. Trimming pared 0 bases from V and 7 bases from J, leaving 11 bases between. Looked up from germline, CDR1 is SGHRS and CDR2 is YFSETQ. The CDR3 DNA follows: TGCGCCAGCAGCTTGGAACCGGGAAGGAACATTCAGTACTTC. Translated, it gives CASSLEPGRNIQYF.

This clone has only a few counts. The CDR3 reads CASSLGDSYSPLHF. For the CDR3, the DNA is TGTGCCAGCAGCTTAGGGGACAGTTATTCACCCCTCCACTTT. The J gene is TRBJ1-6, the V gene TRBV7-9, with 7 bases lining up with TRBD1. Germline V gives CDR1 SEHNR, CDR2 FQNEAQ (reference sequence). The CDR3 extends over 14 amino acids. Losses at the gene ends were 1 base for V and 8 bases for J; bases not matched to a gene: 2. Complete variable domain (other parts from reference TRBV7-9 and TRBJ1-6): DTGVSQNPRHKITKRGQNVTFRCDPISEHNRLYWYRQTLGQGPEFLTYFQNEAQLEKSRLLSDRFSAERPKGSFSTLEIQRTEQGDSAMYLCASSLGDSYSPLHFGNGTRLTVT.

The chain links TRBV7-3 to TRBJ2-5, with a tentative D call TRBD1 (6 bases). Trimming cost V 5 bases and J 0 bases, with 13 bases left between them. Looked up from germline, CDR1 is SGHTA and CDR2 is FQGTGA. This CDR3 spans 15 amino acids. CDR3: CASSLSDRHQETQYF. CDR3 sequence (DNA): TGTGCCAGCAGCCTGTCTGACAGGCACCAAGAGACCCAGTACTTC.

This chain links TRBV7-3 with TRBJ1-1, with D perhaps TRBD1 (5 bases). The germline V gene has CDR1 SGHTA and CDR2 FQGTGA. The CDR3 sequence is 13 residues long. The V gene lost 5 bases and the J gene lost 3 bases, with 10 bases spanning the gap. The CDR3 region is CASSPGLYTEAFF. DNA of the CDR3: TGTGCCAGCAGCCCGGGACTTTACACTGAAGCTTTCTTT.

The CDR3 spells CASSSVQGPTEAFF. The CDR3 bases are TGTGCCAGCAGCTCGGTCCAGGGGCCAACTGAAGCTTTCTTT. The chain employs TRBV5-5 and TRBJ1-1; weak D call: TRBD1 (6 bases). This CDR3 comprises 14 residues. Per germline, CDR1 SGHKS and CDR2 YYEKEE (reference sequence). The V end was cut by 3 bases, the J end by 5 bases, with 14 bases between.

The chain combines TRBV9 with TRBJ2-5; the D gene is possibly TRBD2 (6 bases). Germline CDR1 is SGDLS and CDR2 is YYNGEE. There are 14 residues in the CDR3. V lost 2 bases and J 2 bases, leaving 10 bases between the germline ends. The CDR3 loop is CASSVSGTQETQYF. In DNA, the CDR3 is TGTGCCAGCAGCGTTAGTGGGACTCAAGAGACCCAGTACTTC.

This rearrangement joins TRBV28 to TRBJ2-4; 7 bases line up with TRBD1. CDR3 length: 13 residues. J lost 8 bases, V lost 3 bases, and 4 bases had no gene match. Germline values: CDR1 MDHEN, CDR2 SYDVKM. This chain's CDR3 is CASSFSDRHIQYF. The CDR3 DNA sequence: TGTGCCAGCAGTTTTTCGGACAGGCACATTCAGTACTTC.

The chain has TRBV6-1 and TRBJ1-1; the D gene is possibly TRBD1 (6 bases). Trimming took 3 bases from V and 1 from J, leaving 12 bases between them. Per germline, CDR1 MNHNS and CDR2 SASEGT. The CDR3 contains 15 residues. CDR3 protein: CASSERGSRNTEAFF. The CDR3 coding sequence is TGTGCCAGCAGTGAGAGGGGGTCGAGGAACACTGAAGCTTTCTTT.

This clone was counted once. V usage is TRBV4-3 and J usage is TRBJ2-3; D is ambiguous. Trimming shortened V by 4 bases and J by 4 bases, and 15 bases separated the two germline ends. The CDR3 is made up of 15 amino acids. Germline CDR1 is LGHNA and CDR2 is YSLEER. The CDR3 protein is CASSPGYGWADTQYF. The DNA for the CDR3 is TGCGCCAGCAGCCCCGGGTATGGCTGGGCAGATACGCAGTATTTT.

V is TRBV30 and J is TRBJ1-6, with TRBD1 matching over 7 bases. V lost 4 bases to trimming and J lost 5 bases; unmatched junction nucleotides: 2. The CDR3 consists of 13 residues. Germline V gene lookup returns CDR1 GTSNPN and CDR2 SVGIG (reference sequence). The CDR3: CAWNRGDNSPLHF. In DNA, the CDR3 is TGTGCCTGGAACAGGGGAGATAATTCACCCCTCCACTTT.

This rearrangement joins TRBV4-2 to TRBJ1-1; D is ambiguous. From germline, CDR1 is LGHNA and CDR2 YNFKEQ. CDR3 length equals 15 residues. Trimming took off 0 bases at V and 0 bases at J, with 8 bases between the two ends. The CDR3 DNA is TGTGCCAGCAGCCAAGAGTTCTCCGTGAACACTGAAGCTTTCTTT. It codes for CASSQEFSVNTEAFF.

In this sample, this clone turned up once. This chain joins TRBV7-9 and TRBJ1-2, with 9 bases that match TRBD1. The length of the CDR3 is 15 residues. V dropped 5 bases and J dropped 1; count of bases not matched to a gene: 5. Germline V gene sequence: CDR1 SEHNR, CDR2 FQNEAQ (reference sequence). The DNA for the CDR3 is TGTGCCAGCAGCCTAGGGACAGGGAGTAACTATGGCTACACCTTC. Its protein product is CASSLGTGSNYGYTF.

The genes are TRBV6-1 and TRBJ1-5; D is perhaps TRBD1 (5 bases). Trimming shortened V by 7 bases and J by 5 bases, and 12 bases separated the two germline ends. This CDR3 comprises 13 residues. Germline-derived CDR1 and CDR2 are MNHNS and SASEGT. CDR3 in amino acids: CASISTAYQPQHF. The CDR3 nucleotides are TGTGCCAGCATCTCGACAGCGTATCAGCCCCAGCATTTT.

The chain couples TRBV9 to TRBJ1-1, with D unclear. Trimming pared 0 bases from V and 0 bases from J, leaving 3 bases between. CDR3 length: 13 residues. Germline values: CDR1 SGDLS, CDR2 YYNGEE. The CDR3 spells CASSVAMNTEAFF. CDR3 DNA sequence: TGTGCCAGCAGCGTAGCCATGAACACTGAAGCTTTCTTT.

This clone was found a few times. The same CDR3 is also encoded by other DNA sequences in this sample. The genes are TRBV19 and TRBJ1-1; D is ambiguous. There are 13 residues in the CDR3. Germline values: CDR1 LNHDA, CDR2 SQIVND (reference sequence). The V and J ends lost 2 bases and 4 bases respectively, with 8 bases between them. CDR3 in amino acids: CASSILGSTEAFF. The CDR3, as DNA: TGTGCCAGTAGTATACTTGGGAGCACTGAAGCTTTCTTT.

The chain combines TRBV15 with TRBJ2-5; weak D call: TRBD1 (5 bases). The DNA end lines up better with TRBJ2-7; the J call may be wrong. CDR1 is LNHNV and CDR2 is YYDKDF in the germline V gene (reference sequence). The CDR3 contains 12 residues. CDR3 sequence reads: CATSIRGREQYF. Written as DNA, the CDR3 is TGTGCCACCAGCATTAGGGGTCGCGAGCAGTACTTC.

This clone showed up just once. The V and J genes are TRBV23-1 and TRBJ2-7; D perhaps matches TRBD1 (5 bases). TRBV23-1 counts as an open reading frame of uncertain function. The CDR3 sequence is 12 residues long. The ends were cut back, 2 bases at V and 7 bases at J, with 9 bases in the middle. The CDR3 DNA follows: TGCGCCAGCAGTCAAAAGGGGTGTGAGCAGTACTTC. This translates into CASSQKGCEQYF.

This chain links TRBV27 with TRBJ1-4, with a tentative D call TRBD1 (6 bases). This CDR3 is 16 amino acids long. Germline V gene lookup returns CDR1 MNHEY and CDR2 SMNVEV (reference sequence). The ends were cut back, 5 bases at V and 4 bases at J, with 17 bases in the middle. The CDR3 here is CASSPLRRQDNEKLFF. As DNA, the CDR3 is TGTGCCAGCAGTCCCCTCCGACGACAGGATAATGAAAAACTGTTTTTT.